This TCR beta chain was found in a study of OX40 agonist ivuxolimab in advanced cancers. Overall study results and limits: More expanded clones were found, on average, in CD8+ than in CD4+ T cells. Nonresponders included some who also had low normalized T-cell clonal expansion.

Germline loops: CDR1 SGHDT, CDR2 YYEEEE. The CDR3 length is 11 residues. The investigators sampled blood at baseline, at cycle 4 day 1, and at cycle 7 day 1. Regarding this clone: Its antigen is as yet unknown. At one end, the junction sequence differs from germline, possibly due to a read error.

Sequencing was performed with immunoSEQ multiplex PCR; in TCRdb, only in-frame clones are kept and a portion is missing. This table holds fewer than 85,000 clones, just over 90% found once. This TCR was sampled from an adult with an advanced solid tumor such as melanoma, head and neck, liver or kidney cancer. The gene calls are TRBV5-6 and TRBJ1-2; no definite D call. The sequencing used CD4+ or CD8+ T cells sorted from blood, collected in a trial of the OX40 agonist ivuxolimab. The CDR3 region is CASSLRGLYAF. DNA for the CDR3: TGTGCCAGCAGCCTGCGAGGCCTCTACGCCTTC.